The 10 T cell receptor beta chains given below trace back to one sample, sequenced in a study of beta chain features in type 1 diabetes (dated by TCRdb to about 2018). Results and caveats for the whole study, not just this receptor: In all four CD4+ subsets, TCRB CDR3 length was moderately but significantly shorter in type 1 diabetes patients.

Their recognized antigens are unknown. Libraries were constructed by the immunoSEQ multiplex PCR assay. The High Capacity cDNA Reverse Transcription Kit was used to reverse transcribe all of the isolated RNA, meaning that expressed TCRB transcripts were what got sequenced. Here the immuneACCESS table is served through TCRdb, limited to in-frame sequences with V and J called. Missing clones are a known gap in these copies; in checked studies unresolved V genes cover under half, and the rest lacks a known reason. The sample includes 630,000 or so clones, with over 12% observed a single time. The ten largest clones add up to approximately 0.039% of the sample. The material sequenced was naive CD4+ T cells from blood. What this sample's cell subset or site label stands for: true naive CD4+ T cells. These receptors were obtained from a man in his late teens or twenties with type 1 diabetes.

This clone has only a few counts. Within the sample, other DNA sequences also encode this same CDR3. V and J are TRBV2 and TRBJ2-3, with unresolved D. V was trimmed by 7 bases and J by 0 bases, leaving 5 bases between them. Germline V gene lookup returns CDR1 SNHLY and CDR2 FYNNEI. The CDR3 sequence is 12 residues long. DNA for the CDR3: TGTGCCAGCACGGCAAGCACAGATACGCAGTATTTT. Its protein product is CASTASTDTQYF.

The sample holds a few counts of this clone. This chain links TRBV4-1 with TRBJ2-2, with D possibly TRBD1 on 5 matching bases. This CDR3 has 17 amino acids. V was clipped by 0 bases and J by 5 bases, with 16 bases between them. The V gene's germline CDR1 is MGHRA and CDR2 YSYEKL. The CDR3 DNA sequence: TGCGCCAGCAGCCAAGATCGAGGAAACAGGCGGACCGGGGAGCTGTTTTTT. Amino acids: CASSQDRGNRRTGELFF.

The V call is TRBV4-1, the J call TRBJ2-2, with 11 bases that match TRBD2. Per germline, CDR1 MGHRA and CDR2 YSYEKL. The CDR3 sequence is 20 residues long. With V trimmed by 0 bases and J by 2 bases, 11 bases remained unmatched. CDR3 in DNA: TGCGCCAGCAGCCAAGATCAAAGGATAGCGGGAGGGATTAACACCGGGGAGCTGTTTTTT. It is translated as CASSQDQRIAGGINTGELFF.

The J gene is TRBJ2-1, the V gene TRBV4-3, with TRBD2 matching 9 bases. The junction had 15 bases not matched to a gene; V was cut back by 0 bases and J by 9 bases. CDR3 length: 18 residues. CDR1 and CDR2 (germline): LGHNA, YSLEER. Here the CDR3 DNA reads TGCGCCAGCAGCCAAGATGCGAGTCGCGCGGGGGGGCCGGGTGAGCAGTTCTTC. It specifies CASSQDASRAGGPGEQFF.

This clone was seen a few times. The chain is built from TRBV6-6 and TRBJ2-1; D is unresolved. This CDR3 region has 13 residues. V was clipped by 6 bases and J by 3 bases, with 9 bases between them. Germline V gene data show CDR1 as MNHNY and CDR2 as SVGAGI (reference sequence). CDR3 in amino acids: CASSPQFYNEQFF. CDR3 nucleotide sequence: TGTGCCAGCAGCCCCCAGTTCTACAATGAGCAGTTCTTC.

The chain combines TRBV10-3 with TRBJ1-1, with D uncertain. The CDR3 is made up of 12 amino acids. V shed 1 base and J shed 6 bases, with 6 bases lying between them. Germline CDR1 reads ENHRY; CDR2 reads SYGVKD. The CDR3: CAISELYSEAFF. DNA of the CDR3: TGTGCCATCAGTGAGTTGTATTCTGAAGCTTTCTTT.

The V call is TRBV2, the J call TRBJ1-2; 9 bases are a match to TRBD1. Germline assignment: CDR1 SNHLY and CDR2 FYNNEI. J gave up 6 bases and V 6 bases, and 2 bases lay outside the gene matches. CDR3 length: 12 amino acids. The CDR3 loop is CASRRTGDGYTF. DNA of the CDR3: TGTGCCAGCAGGAGGACAGGGGATGGCTACACCTTC.

This clone showed up just a few times. The chain carries TRBV2 and TRBJ1-5, with 9 bases lining up with TRBD1. The length of the CDR3 is 14 residues. V shed 1 base, J shed 6 bases, and the junction held 1 base outside the gene matches. Germline CDR1 reads SNHLY; CDR2 reads FYNNEI. CDR3 region: CASSEEGQGQPQHF. CDR3 in DNA: TGTGCCAGCAGTGAAGAGGGACAGGGTCAGCCCCAGCATTTT.

The chain uses TRBV5-4 and TRBJ2-1, with D possibly TRBD1 on 6 matching bases. From germline, CDR1 is SGHNT and CDR2 YYREEE (reference sequence). The CDR3 runs 15 residues. The V and J ends lost 4 bases and 0 bases respectively, with 11 bases between them. The DNA of the CDR3 is TGTGCCAGCAGCCTTGGACAGCTCTCCTACAATGAGCAGTTCTTC. Amino acids: CASSLGQLSYNEQFF.

The chain carries TRBV9 and TRBJ2-7; no firm D call. The CDR3 sequence is 14 residues long. CDR1 and CDR2 from the germline V gene are SGDLS and YYNGEE. Trimming removed 3 bases from V and 6 bases from J, with 16 bases in between. Written as DNA, the CDR3 is TGTGCCAGCAGCGGGTCAGGAGTTGGTAGCGAGCAGTACTTC. Translating it yields CASSGSGVGSEQYF.